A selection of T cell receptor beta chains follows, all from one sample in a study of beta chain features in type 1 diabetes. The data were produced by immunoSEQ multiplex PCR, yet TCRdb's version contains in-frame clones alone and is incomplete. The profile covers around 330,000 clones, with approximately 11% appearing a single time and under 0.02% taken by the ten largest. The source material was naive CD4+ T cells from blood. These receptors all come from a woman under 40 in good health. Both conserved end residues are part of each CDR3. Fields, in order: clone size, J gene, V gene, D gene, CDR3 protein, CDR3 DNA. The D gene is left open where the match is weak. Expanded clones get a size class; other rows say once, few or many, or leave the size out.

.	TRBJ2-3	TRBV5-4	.	CASSLATGADTQYF	TGTGCCAGCAGCTTGGCAACGGGAGCCGATACGCAGTATTTT
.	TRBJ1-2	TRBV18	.	CASSPQGNDYGYTF	TGTGCCAGCTCACCCCAGGGAAATGACTATGGCTACACCTTC
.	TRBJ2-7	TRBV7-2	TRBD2	CASSLSAGGEYEQYF	TGTGCCAGCAGCTTATCAGCGGGAGGGGAGTACGAGCAGTACTTC
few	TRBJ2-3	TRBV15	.	CATSRSPEWAGSTDTQYF	TGTGCCACCAGCAGATCACCCGAGTGGGCGGGCAGCACAGATACGCAGTATTTT
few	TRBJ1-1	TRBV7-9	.	CASSPQGTSRTEAFF	TGTGCCAGCAGCCCCCAGGGGACGTCAAGGACTGAAGCTTTCTTT
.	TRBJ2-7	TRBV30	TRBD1	CAWSVIRDRASYEQYF	TGTGCCTGGAGTGTCATCCGGGACAGGGCAAGCTACGAGCAGTACTTC
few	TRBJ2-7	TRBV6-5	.	CASSSPRQGYEQYF	TGTGCCAGCAGTTCCCCGCGGCAGGGGTACGAGCAGTACTTC
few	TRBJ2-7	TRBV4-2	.	CASSQDGGAIGYEQYF	TGTGCCAGCAGCCAAGATGGGGGGGCAATCGGCTACGAGCAGTACTTC
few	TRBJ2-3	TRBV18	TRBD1	CASRPSQGVDTQYF	TGTGCCAGCCGTCCGTCCCAGGGGGTGGATACGCAGTATTTT
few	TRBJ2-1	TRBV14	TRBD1	CASSQDYEDRVSEQFF	TGTGCCAGCAGCCAAGATTACGAGGACAGGGTATCCGAGCAGTTCTTC
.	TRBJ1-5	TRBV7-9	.	CASSLTSGQPQHF	TGTGCCAGCAGCTTAACCAGCGGACAGCCCCAGCATTTT
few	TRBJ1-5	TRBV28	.	CASKGLGNQPQHF	TGTGCCAGCAAGGGGCTCGGCAATCAGCCCCAGCATTTT
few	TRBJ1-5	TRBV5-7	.	CASSGQGLEQPQHF	TGTGCCAGCAGCGGCCAGGGGTTAGAGCAGCCCCAGCATTTT
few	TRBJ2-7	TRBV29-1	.	CSVHQGYYEQYF	TGCAGCGTTCACCAGGGGTACTACGAGCAGTACTTC
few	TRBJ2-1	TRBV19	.	CASSIWRDGNNEQFF	TGTGCCAGTAGTATTTGGCGGGATGGAAACAATGAGCAGTTCTTC
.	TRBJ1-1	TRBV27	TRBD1	CASRGDRRSTEAFF	TGTGCCAGCAGGGGGGACAGGCGGAGCACTGAAGCTTTCTTT
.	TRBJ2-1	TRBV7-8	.	CASSLVVVAGNEQFF	TGTGCCAGCAGCTTAGTTGTGGTTGCGGGGAATGAGCAGTTCTTC
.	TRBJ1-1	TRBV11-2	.	CASSLFDGGGTEAFF	TGTGCCAGCAGCTTATTCGACGGCGGAGGCACTGAAGCTTTCTTT
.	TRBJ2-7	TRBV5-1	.	CASRFRESYEQYF	TGCGCCAGCAGATTTAGGGAGAGCTACGAGCAGTACTTC
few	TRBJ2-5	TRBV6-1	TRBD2	CASSEPILAGAQETQYF	TGTGCCAGCAGTGAACCTATCCTAGCGGGGGCTCAAGAGACCCAGTACTTC
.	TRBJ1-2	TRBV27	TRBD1	CASSPRQGAGGYTF	TGTGCCAGCAGTCCCCGACAGGGGGCTGGAGGCTACACCTTC
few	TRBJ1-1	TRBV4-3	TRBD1	CASSQSPGQGGGYSFF	TGCGCCAGCAGCCAAAGCCCGGGACAGGGTGGAGGTTATTCTTTCTTT
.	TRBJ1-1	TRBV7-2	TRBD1	CASSSNRGRTEAFF	TGTGCCAGCAGCTCCAACAGGGGGCGTACTGAAGCTTTCTTT
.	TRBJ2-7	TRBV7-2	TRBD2	CASSSIAGIHHEQYF	TGTGCCAGCAGCTCCATAGCGGGAATCCACCACGAGCAGTACTTC
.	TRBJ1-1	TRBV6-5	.	CASSYSTGAPFF	TGTGCCAGCAGTTACTCGACTGGGGCACCTTTCTTT
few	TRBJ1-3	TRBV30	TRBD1	CARVGQEKNTIYF	TGTGCCCGGGTCGGACAGGAGAAGAACACCATATATTTT
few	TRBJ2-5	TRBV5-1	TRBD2	CASSFYSGTIGETQYF	TGCGCCAGCAGCTTTTACTCCGGGACTATCGGAGAGACCCAGTACTTC
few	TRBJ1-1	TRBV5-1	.	CASSLDIPNTEAFF	TGCGCCAGCAGCTTGGATATCCCTAACACTGAAGCTTTCTTT
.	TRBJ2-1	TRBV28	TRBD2	CASSLGSGGSAEQFF	TGTGCCAGCAGTTTAGGTAGCGGGGGGAGTGCTGAGCAGTTCTTC
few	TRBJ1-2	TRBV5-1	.	CASSYETAYGYTF	TGCGCCAGCAGTTACGAGACAGCGTATGGCTACACCTTC
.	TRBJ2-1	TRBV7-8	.	CASRHRVGEQFF	TGTGCCAGCAGGCACAGGGTTGGTGAGCAGTTCTTC
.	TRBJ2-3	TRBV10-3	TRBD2	CAISVPEAGGTDTQYF	TGTGCCATCAGTGTACCGGAGGCGGGAGGAACAGATACGCAGTATTTT
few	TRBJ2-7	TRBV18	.	CASSPIIGATGSYEQYF	TGTGCCAGCTCACCTATTATTGGGGCAACTGGTTCCTACGAGCAGTACTTC
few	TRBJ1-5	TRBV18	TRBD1	CASSSATGVEGNQPQHF	TGTGCCAGCTCGTCCGCTACAGGGGTGGAGGGCAATCAGCCCCAGCATTTT
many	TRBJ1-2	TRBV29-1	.	CSVQTGNYGYTF	TGCAGCGTCCAAACAGGGAACTATGGCTACACCTTC
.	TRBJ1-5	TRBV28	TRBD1	CASSFGTGNNQPQHF	TGTGCCAGCAGTTTCGGGACAGGGAACAATCAGCCCCAGCATTTT
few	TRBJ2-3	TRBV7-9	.	CASSPRGIGTDTQYF	TGTGCCAGCAGCCCCCGGGGGATCGGCACAGATACGCAGTATTTT
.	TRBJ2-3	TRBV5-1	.	CASIGGSSTDTQYF	TGCGCCAGCATCGGCGGGTCTAGCACAGATACGCAGTATTTT
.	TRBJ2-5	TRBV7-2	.	CASSETGTKETQYF	TGTGCCAGCAGTGAAACTGGGACAAAAGAGACCCAGTACTTC
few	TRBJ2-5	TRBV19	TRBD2	CASSTGTRGETQYF	TGTGCCAGTAGTACCGGGACTAGGGGAGAGACCCAGTACTTC
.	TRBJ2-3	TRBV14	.	CASSQYRDTDQYF	TGTGCCAGCAGCCAATACCGGGACACGGATCAGTATTTT
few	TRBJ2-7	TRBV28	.	CASSSANYEQYF	TGTGCCAGCAGTTCTGCGAACTACGAGCAGTACTTC
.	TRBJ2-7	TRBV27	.	CASSLSPRLEVGYEQYF	TGTGCCAGCAGTTTATCCCCTAGGCTAGAAGTCGGCTACGAGCAGTACTTC
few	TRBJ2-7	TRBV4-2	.	CASSQQLAASSYEQYF	TGTGCCAGCAGCCAACAACTAGCCGCAAGCTCCTACGAGCAGTACTTC
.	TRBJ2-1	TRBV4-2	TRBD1	CASSQVGTGEVDEQFF	TGTGCCAGCAGCCAAGTTGGGACAGGGGAGGTAGATGAGCAGTTCTTC
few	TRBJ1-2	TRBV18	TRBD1	CASSPRETGYGYTF	TGTGCCAGCTCACCACGGGAGACAGGGTATGGCTACACCTTC
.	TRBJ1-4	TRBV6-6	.	CASTYTGAKLFF	TGTGCCAGCACTTACACGGGAGCAAAACTGTTTTTT
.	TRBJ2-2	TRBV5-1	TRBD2	CASSRGTSGGTGELFF	TGCGCCAGCAGCAGAGGGACTAGCGGAGGGACCGGGGAGCTGTTTTTT
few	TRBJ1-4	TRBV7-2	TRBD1	CASSLYPGQPNEKLFF	TGTGCCAGCAGCTTGTACCCGGGACAGCCCAATGAAAAACTGTTTTTT
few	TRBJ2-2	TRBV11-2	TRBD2	CASSLGQAGGNTGELFF	TGTGCCAGCAGCTTAGGGCAGGCGGGAGGGAACACCGGGGAGCTGTTTTTT
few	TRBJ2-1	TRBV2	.	CASSEAPGLKNEQFF	TGTGCCAGCAGTGAAGCGCCGGGACTCAAAAATGAGCAGTTCTTC
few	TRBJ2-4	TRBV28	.	CASSLPGDRTKNIQYF	TGTGCCAGCAGTTTACCCGGCGACAGAACCAAAAACATTCAGTACTTC
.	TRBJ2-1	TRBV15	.	CATSRGIGAGGSDEQFF	TGTGCCACCAGCAGAGGAATAGGAGCGGGTGGAAGCGATGAGCAGTTCTTC
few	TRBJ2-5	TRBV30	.	CAWKPDREETQYF	TGTGCCTGGAAGCCGGACAGAGAAGAGACCCAGTACTTC
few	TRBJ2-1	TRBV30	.	CAWRDGSFGGNEQFF	TGTGCCTGGAGGGACGGTTCGTTTGGGGGGAATGAGCAGTTCTTC